This T cell receptor beta chain appears in the sequencing data of a study of blood T cells in healthy people across ages. Then a second PCR, running about 6 to 11 cycles, was carried out with a sample-barcoded 5' primer and a J-beta primer mix. TCRdb independently ran MiXCR on the 5' RACE reads; one entry per CDR3 protein. The sample includes 1.4 million to 1.5 million distinct CDR3 sequences, 42% of them seen just once. Germline CDR1 SGHVS, CDR2 FQNEAQ. Deletions cut 5 bases from V and 0 bases from J, with 14 bases between. CDR3 length: 15 residues. This chain connects TRBV7-8 to TRBJ2-7, with unresolved D. The specimen was blood. The TCR was taken from a woman aged 18-29 years in good health. This CDR3 is CASSPDGDHSYEQYF. CDR3 in DNA: TGTGCCAGCAGCCCGGATGGGGATCACTCCTACGAGCAGTACTTC.